This T cell receptor beta chain was obtained from a study of cytomegalovirus exposure and HLA in healthy donors. The PCR employed 60 Vbeta primers together with 13 Jbeta primers. TCRdb's copy holds only in-frame clones and misses some; the assay was immunoSEQ multiplex PCR. The sample carries some 150,000 clones, more than 75% recorded once. Between the trimmed V and J ends, which lost 1 base and 0 bases, there was a span of 7 bases. The CDR3 runs to 15 residues. Germline V CDR1 and CDR2: MGHRA, YSYEKL. The sample was PBMCs. The rearrangement links TRBV4-1 to TRBJ2-1, with a weak D call TRBD2 (5 bases). This TCR derives from a woman aged 18-29 years in good health and CMV-seronegative. This chain's CDR3 is CASSQGGGSYNEQFF. The CDR3 DNA reads TGCGCCAGCAGCCAAGGCGGAGGCTCCTACAATGAGCAGTTCTTC.